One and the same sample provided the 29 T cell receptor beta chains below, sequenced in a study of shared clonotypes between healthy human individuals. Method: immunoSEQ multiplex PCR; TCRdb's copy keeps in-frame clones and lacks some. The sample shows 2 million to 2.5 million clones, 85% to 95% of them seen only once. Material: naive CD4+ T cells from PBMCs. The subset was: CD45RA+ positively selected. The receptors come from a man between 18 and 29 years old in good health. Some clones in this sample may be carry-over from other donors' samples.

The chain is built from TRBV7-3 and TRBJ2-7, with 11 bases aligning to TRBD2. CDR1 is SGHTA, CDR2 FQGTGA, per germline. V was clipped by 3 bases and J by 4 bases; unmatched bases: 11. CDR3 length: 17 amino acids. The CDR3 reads CASSLVAGRLAGYEQYF. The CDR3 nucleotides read TGTGCCAGCAGCTTGGTAGCGGGTAGACTAGCGGGGTACGAGCAGTACTTC.

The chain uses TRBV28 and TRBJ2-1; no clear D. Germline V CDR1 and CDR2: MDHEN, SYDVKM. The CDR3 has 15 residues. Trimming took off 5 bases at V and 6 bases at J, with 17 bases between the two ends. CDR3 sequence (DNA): TGTGCCAGCAGTCCACGGGTTGGGTGGGCCAATGAGCAGTTCTTC. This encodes CASSPRVGWANEQFF.

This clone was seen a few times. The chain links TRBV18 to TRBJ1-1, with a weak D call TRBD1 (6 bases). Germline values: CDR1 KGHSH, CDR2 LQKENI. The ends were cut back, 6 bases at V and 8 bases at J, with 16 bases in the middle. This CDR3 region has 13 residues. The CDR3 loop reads CASSPGTSPEAFF. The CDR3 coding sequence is TGTGCCAGCTCCCCAGGGACAAGCCCCGAAGCTTTCTTT.

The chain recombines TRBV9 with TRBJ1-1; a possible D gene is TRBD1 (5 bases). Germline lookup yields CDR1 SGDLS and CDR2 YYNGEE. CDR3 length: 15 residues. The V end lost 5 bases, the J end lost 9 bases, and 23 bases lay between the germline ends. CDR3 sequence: CASSPTPWDGEKAFF. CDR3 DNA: TGTGCCAGCAGTCCCACCCCTTGGGACGGCGAGAAAGCTTTCTTT. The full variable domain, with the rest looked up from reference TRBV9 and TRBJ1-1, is DSGVTQTPKHLITATGQRVTLRCSPRSGDLSVYWYQQSLDQGLQFLIQYYNGEERAKGNILERFSAQQFPDLHSELNLSSLELGDSALYFCASSPTPWDGEKAFFGQGTRLTVV.

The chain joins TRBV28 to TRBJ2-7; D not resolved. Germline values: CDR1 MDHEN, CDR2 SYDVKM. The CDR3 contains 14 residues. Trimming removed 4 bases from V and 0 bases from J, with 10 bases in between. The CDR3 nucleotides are TGTGCCAGCAGTTCCTCACCCAGCTCCTACGAGCAGTACTTC. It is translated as CASSSSPSSYEQYF.

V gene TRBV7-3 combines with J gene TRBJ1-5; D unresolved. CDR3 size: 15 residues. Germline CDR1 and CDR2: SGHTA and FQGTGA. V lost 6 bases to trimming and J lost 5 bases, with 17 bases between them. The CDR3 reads CASRDLLGCDQPQHF. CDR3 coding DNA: TGTGCCAGCAGGGATTTGTTGGGTTGCGATCAGCCCCAGCATTTT.

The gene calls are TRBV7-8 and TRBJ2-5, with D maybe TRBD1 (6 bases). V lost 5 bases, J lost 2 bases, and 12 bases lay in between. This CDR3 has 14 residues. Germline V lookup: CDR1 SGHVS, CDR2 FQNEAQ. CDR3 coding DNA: TGTGCCAGCAGCCCCCGGGACAAACAAGAGACCCAGTACTTC. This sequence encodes CASSPRDKQETQYF.

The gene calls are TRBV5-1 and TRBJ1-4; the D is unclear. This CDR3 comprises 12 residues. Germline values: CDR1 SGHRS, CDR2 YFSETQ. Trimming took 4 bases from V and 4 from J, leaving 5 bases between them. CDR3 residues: CASSQNNEKLFF. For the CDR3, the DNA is TGCGCCAGCAGCCAGAATAATGAAAAACTGTTTTTT.

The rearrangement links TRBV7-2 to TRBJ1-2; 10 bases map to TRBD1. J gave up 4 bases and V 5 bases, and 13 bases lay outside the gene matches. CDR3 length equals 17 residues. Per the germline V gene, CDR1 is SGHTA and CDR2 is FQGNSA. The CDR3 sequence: CASSPAGTGAAFYGYTF. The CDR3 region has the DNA TGTGCCAGCAGCCCAGCCGGGACAGGGGCGGCTTTCTATGGCTACACCTTC.

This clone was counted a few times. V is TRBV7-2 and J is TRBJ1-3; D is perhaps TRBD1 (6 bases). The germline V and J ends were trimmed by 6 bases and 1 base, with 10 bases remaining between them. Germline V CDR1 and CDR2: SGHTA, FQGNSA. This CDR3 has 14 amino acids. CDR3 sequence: CASRKGGSGNTIYF. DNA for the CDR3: TGTGCCAGCAGAAAAGGGGGTTCTGGAAACACCATATATTTT.

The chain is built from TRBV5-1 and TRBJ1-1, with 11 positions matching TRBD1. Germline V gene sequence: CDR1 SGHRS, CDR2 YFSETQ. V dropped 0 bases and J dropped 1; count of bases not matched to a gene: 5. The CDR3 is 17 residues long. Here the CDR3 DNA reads TGCGCCAGCAGCTTGGGGACAGGGGGCGAGTGGAACACTGAAGCTTTCTTT. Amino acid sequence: CASSLGTGGEWNTEAFF.

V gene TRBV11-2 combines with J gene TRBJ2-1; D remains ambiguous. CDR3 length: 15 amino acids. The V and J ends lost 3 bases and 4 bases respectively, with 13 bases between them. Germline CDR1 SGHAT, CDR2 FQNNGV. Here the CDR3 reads CASSFDRTDYNEQFF. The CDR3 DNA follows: TGTGCCAGCAGCTTTGACCGTACCGATTACAATGAGCAGTTCTTC.

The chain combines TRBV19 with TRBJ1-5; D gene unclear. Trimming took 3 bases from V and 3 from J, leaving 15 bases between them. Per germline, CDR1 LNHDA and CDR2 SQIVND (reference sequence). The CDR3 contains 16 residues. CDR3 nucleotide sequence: TGTGCCAGTAGTATCCGTGGATCTACCCCCAATCAGCCCCAGCATTTT. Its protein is CASSIRGSTPNQPQHF.

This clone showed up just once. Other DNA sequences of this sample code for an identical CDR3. CDR3 DNA: TGCGCCAGCAGCCAAGTTTTAGGCGAGCAGTTCTTC. Residues: CASSQVLGEQFF. The chain has TRBV4-1 and TRBJ2-1, with D unclear. The germline gives CDR1 MGHRA, CDR2 YSYEKL. This CDR3 has 12 residues. V lost 1 base and J lost 10, with 8 bases in between.

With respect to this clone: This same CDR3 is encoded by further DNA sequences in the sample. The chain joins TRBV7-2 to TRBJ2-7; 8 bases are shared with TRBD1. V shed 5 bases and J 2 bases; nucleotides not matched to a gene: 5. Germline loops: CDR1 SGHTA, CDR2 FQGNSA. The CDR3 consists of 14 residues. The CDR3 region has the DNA TGTGCCAGCAGCCACGACAGGGGACCCTACGAGCAGTACTTC. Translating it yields CASSHDRGPYEQYF. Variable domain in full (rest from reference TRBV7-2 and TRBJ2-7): GAGVSQSPSNKVTEKGKDVELRCDPISGHTALYWYRQSLGQGLEFLIYFQGNSAPDKSGLPSDRFSAERTGGSVSTLTIQRTQQEDSAVYLCASSHDRGPYEQYFGPGTRLTVT.

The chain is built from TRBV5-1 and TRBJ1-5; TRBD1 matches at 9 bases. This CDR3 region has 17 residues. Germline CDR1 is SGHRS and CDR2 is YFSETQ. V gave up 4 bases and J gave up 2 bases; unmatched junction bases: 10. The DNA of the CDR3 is TGCGCCAGCAGCCCGGGACAGGGTACGGGCGGCAATCAGCCCCAGCATTTT. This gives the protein CASSPGQGTGGNQPQHF.

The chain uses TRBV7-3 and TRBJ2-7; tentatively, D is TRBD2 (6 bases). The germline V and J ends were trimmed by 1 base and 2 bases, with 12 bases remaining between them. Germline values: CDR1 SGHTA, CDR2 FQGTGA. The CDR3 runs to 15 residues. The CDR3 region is CASSLSGGTTYEQYF. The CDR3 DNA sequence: TGTGCCAGCAGCTTAAGTGGCGGGACGACCTACGAGCAGTACTTC. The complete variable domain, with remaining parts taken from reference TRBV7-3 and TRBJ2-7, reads GAGVSQTPSNKVTEKGKYVELRCDPISGHTALYWYRQSLGQGPEFLIYFQGTGAADDSGLPNDRFFAVRPEGSVSTLKIQRTERGDSAVYLCASSLSGGTTYEQYFGPGTRLTVT.

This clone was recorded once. CDR3 in DNA: TGTGCCAGCAGCTTAGCGTTTGCGGGAGGGCGCACAGATACGCAGTATTTT. Translation gives CASSLAFAGGRTDTQYF. This chain links TRBV7-8 with TRBJ2-3; 9 bases fit TRBD2. Germline assignment: CDR1 SGHVS and CDR2 FQNEAQ. V dropped 0 bases and J dropped 1; count of bases not matched to a gene: 5. This CDR3 region has 17 residues.

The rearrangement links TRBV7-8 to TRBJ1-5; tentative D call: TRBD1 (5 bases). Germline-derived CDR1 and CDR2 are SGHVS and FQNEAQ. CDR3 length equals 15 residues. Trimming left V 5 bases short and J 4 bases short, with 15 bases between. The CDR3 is CASSTRVLGNQPQHF. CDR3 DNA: TGTGCCAGCAGCACCAGGGTGTTAGGAAATCAGCCCCAGCATTTT.

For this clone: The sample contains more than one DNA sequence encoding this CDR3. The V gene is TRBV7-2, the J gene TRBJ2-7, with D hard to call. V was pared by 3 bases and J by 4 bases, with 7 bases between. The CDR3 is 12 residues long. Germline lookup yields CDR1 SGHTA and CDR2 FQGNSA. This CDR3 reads CASSLSRYEQYF. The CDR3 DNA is TGTGCCAGCAGCTTGTCTAGGTACGAGCAGTACTTC.

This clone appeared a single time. CDR3 residues: CASSGSNQPQHF. In nucleotides, the CDR3 is TGTGCTAGTTCAGGTAGCAATCAGCCCCAGCATTTT. The chain couples TRBV12-5 to TRBJ1-5; D not resolved. Germline V gene data show CDR1 as LGHNT and CDR2 as FRNRAP. The V end lost 8 bases, the J end lost 0 bases, and 5 bases lay between the germline ends. This CDR3 is built from 12 residues.

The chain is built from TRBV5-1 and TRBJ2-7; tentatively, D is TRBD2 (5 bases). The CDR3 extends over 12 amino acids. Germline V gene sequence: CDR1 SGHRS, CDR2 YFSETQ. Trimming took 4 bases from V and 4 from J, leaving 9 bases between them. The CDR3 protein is CASSGSGYEQYF. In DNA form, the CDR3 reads TGCGCCAGCAGCGGGAGTGGTTACGAGCAGTACTTC.

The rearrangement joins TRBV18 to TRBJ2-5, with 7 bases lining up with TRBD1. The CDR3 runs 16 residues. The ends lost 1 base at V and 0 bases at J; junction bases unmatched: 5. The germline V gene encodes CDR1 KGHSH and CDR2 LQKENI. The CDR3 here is CASSPQGQWYQETQYF. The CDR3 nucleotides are TGTGCCAGCTCACCACAGGGACAGTGGTACCAAGAGACCCAGTACTTC.

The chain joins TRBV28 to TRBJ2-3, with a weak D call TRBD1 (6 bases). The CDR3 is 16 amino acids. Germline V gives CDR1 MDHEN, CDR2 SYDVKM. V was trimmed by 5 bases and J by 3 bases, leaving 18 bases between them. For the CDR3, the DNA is TGTGCCAGCAGTCCCTTGGGGGCGCACAAGACAGATACGCAGTATTTT. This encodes CASSPLGAHKTDTQYF.

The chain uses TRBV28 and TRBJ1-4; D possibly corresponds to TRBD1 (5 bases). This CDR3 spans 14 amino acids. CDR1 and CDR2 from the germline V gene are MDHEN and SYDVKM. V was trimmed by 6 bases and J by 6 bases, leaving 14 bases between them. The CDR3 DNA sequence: TGTGCCAGCAGCCTTGGGGGTGTATATGAAAAACTGTTTTTT. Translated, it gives CASSLGGVYEKLFF.

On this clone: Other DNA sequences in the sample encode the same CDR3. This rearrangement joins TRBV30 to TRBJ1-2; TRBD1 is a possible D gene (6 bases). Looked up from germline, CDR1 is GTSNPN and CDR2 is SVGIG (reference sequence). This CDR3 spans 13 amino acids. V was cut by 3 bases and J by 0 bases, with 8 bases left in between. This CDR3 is CAWSRQANYGYTF. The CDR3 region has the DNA TGTGCCTGGAGCAGACAGGCTAACTATGGCTACACCTTC.

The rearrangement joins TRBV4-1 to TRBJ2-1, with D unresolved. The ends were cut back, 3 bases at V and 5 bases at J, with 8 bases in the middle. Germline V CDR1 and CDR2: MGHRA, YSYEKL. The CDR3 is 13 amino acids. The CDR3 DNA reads TGCGCCAGCAGCCACCCTACAGACAATGAGCAGTTCTTC. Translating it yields CASSHPTDNEQFF.

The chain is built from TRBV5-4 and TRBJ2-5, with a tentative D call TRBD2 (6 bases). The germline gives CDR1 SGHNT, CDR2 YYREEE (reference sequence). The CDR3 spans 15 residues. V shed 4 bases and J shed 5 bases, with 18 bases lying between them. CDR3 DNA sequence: TGTGCCAGCAGCCCTGGGACTTCGCGCCGGGAGACCCAGTACTTC. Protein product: CASSPGTSRRETQYF. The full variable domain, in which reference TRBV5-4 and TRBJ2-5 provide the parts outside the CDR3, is ETGVTQSPTHLIKTRGQQVTLRCSSQSGHNTVSWYQQALGQGPQFIFQYYREEENGRGNFPPRFSGLQFPNYSSELNVNALELDDSALYLCASSPGTSRRETQYFGPGTRLLVL.

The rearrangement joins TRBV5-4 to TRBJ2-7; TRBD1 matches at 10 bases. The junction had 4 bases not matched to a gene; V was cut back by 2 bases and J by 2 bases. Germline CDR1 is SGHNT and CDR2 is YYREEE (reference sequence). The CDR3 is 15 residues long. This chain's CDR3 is CASSLRQGAAYEQYF. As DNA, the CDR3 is TGTGCCAGCAGCTTACGACAGGGGGCGGCCTACGAGCAGTACTTC.